This TCR beta chain comes out of a study of identical twins. Study-level results: Where out-of-frame alpha sequences were twin-shared, they showed excess low generation probability.

TCRdb passed the 5' RACE reads through MiXCR, listing each CDR3 protein once. In the table there are around 690,000 distinct CDR3 sequences, 21% of which are singletons. This clonotype was seen a handful of times. Its antigen is not identified. Germline lookup yields CDR1 SGDLS and CDR2 YYNGEE. The length of the CDR3 is 15 residues. With 0 bases removed from V and 8 bases from J, the gap between germline ends came to 12 bases. These data also formed part of another study, on T cells expressing NK-cell markers. From that second work: Obtained from sorted CD3+CD56+NKG2C+, CD3+CD56+NKG2C- and CD3+CD56-NKG2C+ T cells were the TCR beta repertoires. Dominance of the CD3+CD56-NKG2C+ fraction by these clonotypes also held in a handful of donors.

The clonotype was recovered from a woman aged 18-29 years in good health. The chain has TRBV9 and TRBJ1-6; no clear D. Sequencing was done on a sample of PBMCs. For the CDR3, the DNA is TGTGCCAGCAGCGTAGAAGGCTGGATGGATTCACCCCTCCACTTT. It yields the protein CASSVEGWMDSPLHF.